These 23 T cell receptor beta chains originate from one sample sequenced in a study of blood T cell repertoires in COVID-19 (dated by TCRdb to the early 2020s). Receptor libraries were prepared by the immunoSEQ multiplex PCR assay. As stored in TCRdb, this immuneACCESS dataset retains in-frame rearrangements with V and J assigned. A fraction of the clones does not appear; measured against another copy, unresolved V genes explain less than half of the discrepancy, and the remainder lacks a known reason. The sample records hundreds of thousands of clones, roughly 85% of which are singletons. 9.5% to 15% of the sample goes to the ten largest clones. The specimen sequenced was peripheral blood. The receptor source for this set is a woman aged 18-29 years who had recovered from COVID-19.

This clone was seen only once. The chain employs TRBV9 and TRBJ2-1; possible D gene TRBD2, 6 bases. V dropped 0 bases and J dropped 7 bases, with 11 bases sitting between them. The germline gives CDR1 SGDLS, CDR2 YYNGEE. This CDR3 is 14 amino acids long. The CDR3 region is CASSVAGETNEQFF. The CDR3, as DNA: TGTGCCAGCAGCGTAGCGGGAGAAACGAATGAGCAGTTCTTC.

This rearrangement joins TRBV19 to TRBJ1-2; D possibly corresponds to TRBD1 (5 bases). The CDR3 totals 14 residues. The V gene's germline CDR1 is LNHDA and CDR2 SQIVND (reference sequence). The V gene lost 10 bases and the J gene lost 0 bases, with 15 bases spanning the gap. Here the CDR3 DNA reads TGTGCCACCCAAAGGACACCGACTAACTATGGCTACACCTTC. Its protein is CATQRTPTNYGYTF.

The genes are TRBV19 and TRBJ2-7; the D gene is possibly TRBD1 (6 bases). CDR1 is LNHDA, CDR2 SQIVND, per germline (reference sequence). V lost 3 bases and J lost 2, with 17 bases in between. The CDR3 length is 16 residues. The CDR3 protein is CASSIFEGDRPYEQYF. In nucleotides, the CDR3 is TGTGCCAGTAGTATCTTTGAAGGCGACAGGCCCTACGAGCAGTACTTC.

V gene TRBV6-6 combines with J gene TRBJ2-6, with TRBD1 matching over 8 bases. Germline V gene sequence: CDR1 MNHNY, CDR2 SVGAGI (reference sequence). V dropped 8 bases and J dropped 3; count of bases not matched to a gene: 3. CDR3 length equals 14 residues. The CDR3 coding sequence is TGTGCCAGCCAGGGGGCGGGTGGGGCCAACGTCCTGACTTTC. Amino acids: CASQGAGGANVLTF.

The V gene is TRBV6-1, the J gene TRBJ1-3; no reliable D call. The CDR3 loop spans 16 amino acids. Trimming took 1 base from V and 0 from J, leaving 10 bases between them. The germline gives CDR1 MNHNS, CDR2 SASEGT. This CDR3 is CASSEGVYYSGNTIYF. The CDR3 DNA is TGTGCCAGCAGTGAAGGCGTCTACTACTCTGGAAACACCATATATTTT.

The chain joins TRBV29-1 to TRBJ2-1; the match to TRBD1 covers 10 bases. The germline gives CDR1 SQVTM, CDR2 ANQGSEA. With 7 bases clipped from V and 6 bases from J, the junction kept 6 bases outside the gene matches. CDR3 length equals 13 residues. For the CDR3, the DNA is TGCAGCGCCCGGACAGGGGGTGGCAATGAGCAGTTCTTC. Translated: CSARTGGGNEQFF.

The chain carries TRBV21-1 and TRBJ2-1; whether TRBD2, the table's D call, matches the DNA was not checked. TRBV21-1 is a recognized pseudogene. The CDR3 has 17 residues. This CDR3 reads CASSARALSSGNNEQFF. In DNA, the CDR3 is TGTGCCAGCAGCGCTCGGGCATTATCTAGCGGTAACAATGAGCAGTTCTTC.

J is TRBJ1-1 and V is TRBV11-2; 9 bases line up with TRBD1. With V trimmed by 5 bases and J by 4 bases, 5 bases remained unmatched. CDR1 and CDR2 (germline): SGHAT, FQNNGV. This CDR3 region has 14 residues. CDR3 amino acids: CASSVNRGLTEAFF. CDR3 bases: TGTGCCAGCAGCGTAAACAGGGGGCTCACTGAAGCTTTCTTT.

This chain connects TRBV6-5 to TRBJ2-1, with D perhaps TRBD2 (6 bases). CDR1 is MNHEY, CDR2 SVGAGI, per germline. Trimming left V 7 bases short and J 4 bases short, with 14 bases between. The CDR3 has 14 amino acids. The CDR3 reads CASTMISGYNEQFF. DNA of the CDR3: TGTGCCAGCACGATGATTAGCGGATACAATGAGCAGTTCTTC.

This sequence joins TRBV19 and TRBJ2-7, with D perhaps matching TRBD2 (5 bases). The V end was cut by 11 bases, the J end by 0 bases, with 14 bases between. This CDR3 comprises 13 residues. Germline lookup yields CDR1 LNHDA and CDR2 SQIVND (reference sequence). The CDR3 sequence is CASSRGSSYEQYF. CDR3 DNA sequence: TGTGCCTCCTCTCGAGGGAGCTCCTACGAGCAGTACTTC.

The chain joins TRBV29-1 to TRBJ2-1; 11 nucleotides match TRBD2. The CDR3 runs 14 residues. Germline assignment: CDR1 SQVTM and CDR2 ANQGSEA. J gave up 5 bases and V 6 bases, and 6 bases lay outside the gene matches. The CDR3 bases are TGCAGCGTCCCGGGGACTAGCGGAGACAATGAGCAGTTCTTC. Its protein is CSVPGTSGDNEQFF.

The chain combines TRBV7-2 with TRBJ1-5; D perhaps matches TRBD1 (6 bases). The V and J ends lost 1 base and 4 bases respectively, with 11 bases between them. Germline assignment: CDR1 SGHTA and CDR2 FQGNSA. The CDR3 runs to 15 residues. CDR3 DNA sequence: TGTGCCAGCAGCTTAGGGGACACCAAAAATCAGCCCCAGCATTTT. It specifies CASSLGDTKNQPQHF.

The sample holds one count of this clone. The chain uses TRBV9 and TRBJ2-3; tentatively, D is TRBD2 (6 bases). The CDR3 is 14 residues long. With 4 bases removed from V and 2 bases from J, the gap between germline ends came to 11 bases. Germline V gene sequence: CDR1 SGDLS, CDR2 YYNGEE. This chain's CDR3 is CASSPGLATDTQYF. The CDR3 coding sequence is TGTGCCAGCAGCCCGGGACTGGCCACAGATACGCAGTATTTT.

This chain joins TRBV25-1 and TRBJ1-4, with unresolved D. CDR3 size: 14 residues. CDR1 and CDR2 (germline): MGHDK, SYGVNS. V lost 0 bases and J lost 2, with 4 bases in between. For the CDR3, the DNA is TGTGCCAGCAGTGAATACCTGACTAATGAAAAACTGTTTTTT. This codes for CASSEYLTNEKLFF.

The rearrangement links TRBV7-2 to TRBJ1-2; 8 bases agree with TRBD1. The ends lost 5 bases at V and 4 bases at J; junction bases unmatched: 3. Looked up from germline, CDR1 is SGHTA and CDR2 is FQGNSA. CDR3 length equals 13 residues. The DNA for the CDR3 is TGTGCCAGCAGCGGACAGGGAGGCTATGGCTACACCTTC. Encoded protein: CASSGQGGYGYTF.

The J gene is TRBJ2-5, the V gene TRBV4-1, with 7 bases that match TRBD2. Germline CDR1 and CDR2: MGHRA and YSYEKL. Germline trimming cut 4 bases from V and 5 bases from J; bases unmatched to any gene: 7. The CDR3 sequence is 14 residues long. This chain's CDR3 is CASSRREKGETQYF. As DNA, the CDR3 is TGCGCCAGCAGCCGGCGGGAGAAGGGGGAGACCCAGTACTTC.

The rearrangement links TRBV2 to TRBJ2-7; D remains unclear. Trimming removed 7 bases from V and 0 bases from J, with 7 bases in between. This CDR3 has 12 amino acids. The germline V gene encodes CDR1 SNHLY and CDR2 FYNNEI. The CDR3 sequence: CASILSSYEQYF. Here the CDR3 DNA reads TGTGCCAGCATTCTCAGCTCCTACGAGCAGTACTTC.

This clone was counted only a few times. This chain uses TRBV4-1 with TRBJ1-1; D not resolved. Germline V lookup: CDR1 MGHRA, CDR2 YSYEKL. This CDR3 comprises 13 residues. V was trimmed by 1 base and J by 2 bases, leaving 5 bases between them. The CDR3: CASSQVHNTEAFF. The CDR3 DNA sequence: TGCGCCAGCAGCCAAGTCCATAACACTGAAGCTTTCTTT.

V usage is TRBV7-3 and J usage is TRBJ2-7, with 7 bases identical to TRBD1. The CDR3 contains 13 residues. The germline gives CDR1 SGHTA, CDR2 FQGTGA. V trimming: 2 bases; J trimming: 5 bases; junction bases outside the gene matches: 3. CDR3 sequence reads: CASSLGQGDEQYF. For the CDR3, the DNA is TGTGCCAGCAGCTTAGGGCAGGGGGACGAGCAGTACTTC. The full variable domain, its missing parts supplied by reference TRBV7-3 and TRBJ2-7, is GAGVSQTPSNKVTEKGKYVELRCDPISGHTALYWYRQSLGQGPEFLIYFQGTGAADDSGLPNDRFFAVRPEGSVSTLKIQRTERGDSAVYLCASSLGQGDEQYFGPGTRLTVT.

The chain is built from TRBV4-1 and TRBJ2-3; 7 nucleotides agree with TRBD1. The CDR3 is 16 amino acids. The V segment lost 3 bases and the J segment 0 bases; nucleotides outside the gene matches: 6. CDR1 is MGHRA, CDR2 YSYEKL, per germline. The CDR3 bases are TGCGCCAGCAGCCAGGACAGGTATTCTAGCACAGATACGCAGTATTTT. It codes for CASSQDRYSSTDTQYF.

This clone was seen only once. This sequence joins TRBV11-2 and TRBJ1-1; D unclear. Germline V lookup: CDR1 SGHAT, CDR2 FQNNGV. This CDR3 is 12 amino acids long. V was shortened by 6 bases and J by 8 bases, with 13 bases between the two germline ends. This chain's CDR3 is CASRPVLPEAFF. The CDR3 DNA follows: TGTGCCAGCAGACCGGTCCTCCCCGAAGCTTTCTTT.

The chain has TRBV13 and TRBJ2-7, with TRBD2 matching 9 bases. Germline V gene sequence: CDR1 PRHDT, CDR2 FYEKMQ (reference sequence). The CDR3 contains 14 residues. J gave up 5 bases and V 6 bases, and 8 bases lay outside the gene matches. In nucleotides, the CDR3 is TGTGCCAGCAGTTCCGGACTAGCGTCGGACGAGCAGTACTTC. Amino acids: CASSSGLASDEQYF.

The chain combines TRBV11-2 with TRBJ2-2; no firm D call. The CDR3 runs 16 residues. From germline, CDR1 is SGHAT and CDR2 FQNNGV. V was clipped by 3 bases and J by 8 bases, with 19 bases between them. The CDR3 sequence: CASSFLATGTPGELFF. In DNA form, the CDR3 reads TGTGCCAGCAGCTTTCTGGCTACGGGTACACCGGGGGAGCTGTTTTTT.